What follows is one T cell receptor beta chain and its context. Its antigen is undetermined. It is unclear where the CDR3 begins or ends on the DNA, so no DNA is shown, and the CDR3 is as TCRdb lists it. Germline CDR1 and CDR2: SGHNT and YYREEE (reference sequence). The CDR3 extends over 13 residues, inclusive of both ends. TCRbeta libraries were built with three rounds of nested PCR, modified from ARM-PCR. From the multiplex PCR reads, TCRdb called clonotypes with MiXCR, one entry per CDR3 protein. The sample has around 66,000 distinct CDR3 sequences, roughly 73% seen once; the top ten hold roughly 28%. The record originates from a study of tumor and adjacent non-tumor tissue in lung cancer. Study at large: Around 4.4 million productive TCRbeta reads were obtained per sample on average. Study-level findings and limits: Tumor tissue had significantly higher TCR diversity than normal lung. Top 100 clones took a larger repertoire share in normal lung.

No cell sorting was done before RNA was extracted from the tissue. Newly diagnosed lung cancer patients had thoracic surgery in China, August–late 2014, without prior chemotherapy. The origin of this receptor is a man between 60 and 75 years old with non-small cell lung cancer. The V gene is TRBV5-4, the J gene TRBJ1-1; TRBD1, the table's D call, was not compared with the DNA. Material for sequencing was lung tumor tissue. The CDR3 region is CASSFAGGNESFF.